The sequence of this TCR beta chain was determined in a study of cytomegalovirus exposure and HLA in healthy donors. Study outcomes and limitations: The number of N-insertions in an Asian-associated ancestry cluster was reportedly below the roughly 670-donor mean in a later analysis. It is likely that the observed cluster of highly shared sequence variants was a sequencing artifact.

Germline trimming cut 0 bases from V and 5 bases from J; bases unmatched to any gene: 3. CDR1 and CDR2 from the germline V gene are KGHSH and LQKENI. This CDR3 is built from 15 residues. PCR primers comprised 60 Vbeta and 13 Jbeta primers. The assay was immunoSEQ multiplex PCR, and TCRdb's table has in-frame clones only and misses some. Of about 120,000 clones listed, approximately 80% are singletons. Details on this clone: Antigen unknown.

In nominal health when sampled, donors likely had unrecorded immune exposures nonetheless. This receptor was obtained from a woman in her forties in good health and CMV-seronegative. The sequenced material came from PBMCs. The chain links TRBV18 to TRBJ1-4; 7 positions agree with TRBD1. The DNA for the CDR3 is TGTGCCAGCTCACCACCGGGACAGATAAATGAAAAACTGTTTTTT. Residues: CASSPPGQINEKLFF. The variable domain in full, with the rest retrieved from reference TRBV18 and TRBJ1-4, is NAGVMQNPRHLVRRRGQEARLRCSPMKGHSHVYWYRQLPEEGLKFMVYLQKENIIDESGMPKERFSAEFPKEGPSILRIQQVVRGDSAAYFCASSPPGQINEKLFFGSGTQLSVL.